This record concerns one T cell receptor (beta chain) sequence. These data come from a study of blood T cell repertoires in COVID-19. Study overall: PBMCs, B-cell-depleted T cells, or T cells provided the cDNA or gDNA that made up the material.

Participant ages covered about 18 to 100 years across around 22 US areas. Participants had their cohort set by participant-reported clinical history. Two negative PCRs, clearance, or symptom resolution characterized the recovered Cohort 3 donors. The CDR3 spans 16 residues. The germline V gene encodes CDR1 KGHSH and CDR2 LQKENI. The V end lost 3 bases, the J end lost 1 base, and 16 bases lay between the germline ends. Sequencing was performed with immunoSEQ multiplex PCR; in TCRdb, only in-frame clones are kept and a portion is missing. The sample shows about 140,000 clones, approximately 86% of them seen only once.

V gene TRBV18 combines with J gene TRBJ2-7; TRBD2 is a possible D gene (6 bases). The sequence was obtained from a middle-aged woman who had recovered from COVID-19. Sequencing was carried out using PBMCs or T cells enriched from blood (not recorded which). The CDR3, as DNA: TGTGCCAGCTCACCGATTCACCGGGACTCTTCCTACGAGCAGTACTTC. Residues: CASSPIHRDSSYEQYF.